Presented here are 15 T cell receptor beta chains from one specimen sequenced in a study of T-cell memory formation after mild COVID-19. TCRdb analysed the 5' RACE reads with MiXCR anew, one entry per CDR3 protein. The table lists 400,000 or so distinct CDR3 sequences, roughly 20% of them singletons. The sample comprised PBMCs or a T cell subset sorted from them (not recorded which). The receptor source for this set is an adult woman who had mild COVID-19 (a few samples of this study predate the infection). Cell type and time point are not known.

This clonotype turned up a few times. The rearrangement uses TRBV6-5 and TRBJ2-7; D is unresolved. The length of the CDR3 is 14 residues. V was clipped by 11 bases and J by 0 bases, with 17 bases between them. Germline V gene sequence: CDR1 MNHEY, CDR2 SVGAGI. Here the CDR3 reads CAAGRKVTSYEQYF. The CDR3 nucleotides are TGTGCCGCCGGCCGGAAGGTGACCTCCTACGAGCAGTACTTC.

The chain recombines TRBV4-3 with TRBJ1-1; 7 bases are a match to TRBD1. The CDR3 loop spans 16 amino acids. With 4 bases clipped from V and 3 bases from J, the junction kept 11 bases outside the gene matches. Germline-derived CDR1 and CDR2 are LGHNA and YSLEER. CDR3 protein: CASSRQGGVVDTEAFF. As DNA, the CDR3 is TGCGCCAGCAGCCGTCAGGGGGGAGTTGTCGACACTGAAGCTTTCTTT.

This clonotype was counted a few times. An end of the junction does not agree with germline; a read error may underlie this. The rearrangement uses TRBV12-3 or TRBV12-4 and TRBJ1-5, with TRBD1 matching over 7 bases. The CDR3 runs 13 residues. The CDR3, as DNA: TGTGCCAGCACTTTACAGCAGGGGGGGCCCCAGCATTTT. Amino acid sequence: CASTLQQGGPQHF.

V usage is TRBV7-9 and J usage is TRBJ2-1; 8 positions agree with TRBD2. Trimming took 5 bases from V and 6 from J; bases not matched to a gene: 21. The length of the CDR3 is 19 residues. Germline V gene lookup returns CDR1 SEHNR and CDR2 FQNEAQ (reference sequence). The CDR3, as DNA: TGTGCCAGCAGCCAGAATAGCCAACCCACCGGGGGGGCCTTCAATGAGCAGTTCTTC. Translated: CASSQNSQPTGGAFNEQFF.

V and J are TRBV15 and TRBJ1-2, with 7 bases aligning to TRBD1. Germline CDR1 and CDR2: LNHNV and YYDKDF (reference sequence). The CDR3 consists of 14 residues. The ends lost 5 bases at V and 6 bases at J; junction bases unmatched: 9. CDR3 region: CATSRRQGGHGYTF. CDR3 nucleotides: TGTGCCACCAGCCGCCGACAGGGCGGGCATGGCTACACCTTC.

This clonotype turned up a few times. J is TRBJ2-7 and V is TRBV4-1; TRBD1 might be the D (5 bases). V gave up 0 bases and J gave up 5 bases, with 11 bases separating them. Germline V gives CDR1 MGHRA, CDR2 YSYEKL. The CDR3 contains 14 residues. The CDR3 is CASSQDPQADEQYF. CDR3 nucleotide sequence: TGCGCCAGCAGCCAAGATCCACAGGCGGACGAGCAGTACTTC.

The sample holds a few counts of this clonotype. This rearrangement joins TRBV6-5 to TRBJ2-3, with 8 bases matching TRBD1. Germline CDR1 reads MNHEY; CDR2 reads SVGAGI. The V gene end was trimmed by 0 bases and the J gene end by 2 bases; junction bases not matched to a gene: 1. There are 15 residues in the CDR3. CDR3 amino acids: CASSYSTGVTDTQYF. The DNA for the CDR3 is TGTGCCAGCAGTTACTCGACAGGGGTCACAGATACGCAGTATTTT.

The chain joins TRBV11-2 to TRBJ2-7, with D possibly being TRBD2 (6 bases). Trimming cost V 4 bases and J 4 bases, with 17 bases left between them. The CDR3 is made up of 15 amino acids. Germline V gives CDR1 SGHAT, CDR2 FQNNGV. CDR3 nucleotide sequence: TGTGCCAGCAGCTCTCTCCGGGACTCCCTATACGAGCAGTACTTC. This encodes CASSSLRDSLYEQYF.

The chain carries TRBV3-1 and TRBJ2-7; possibly TRBD2 for D (5 bases). Trimming took 5 bases from V and 0 from J, leaving 8 bases between them. Germline CDR1 reads LGHDT; CDR2 reads YNNKEL (reference sequence). CDR3 size: 13 residues. The CDR3 loop reads CASSTGISYEQYF. The CDR3 coding sequence is TGTGCCAGCAGCACCGGGATCTCCTACGAGCAGTACTTC.

The chain uses TRBV7-7 and TRBJ1-6; D unclear. V lost 3 bases and J lost 9, with 12 bases in between. This CDR3 region has 14 residues. The germline gives CDR1 SSHAT, CDR2 FNYEAQ (reference sequence). The CDR3, as DNA: TGTGCCAGCAGCTTTGGGCCCCTGGGTTCACCCCTCCACTTT. Its protein is CASSFGPLGSPLHF.

This clonotype was observed a handful of times. The gene calls are TRBV7-9 and TRBJ2-1; the D is unclear. Germline CDR1 SEHNR, CDR2 FQNEAQ (reference sequence). Trimming removed 0 bases from V and 15 bases from J, with 12 bases in between. The CDR3 length is 12 residues. The CDR3 DNA reads TGTGCCAGCAGCTTAGCTTCCGGACCAGTGTTCTTC. Translation gives CASSLASGPVFF.

V and J are TRBV7-9 and TRBJ2-2; D possibly uses TRBD1 or TRBD2 (5 bases each). The CDR3 has 14 amino acids. V lost 6 bases and J lost 6, with 14 bases in between. Germline CDR1 is SEHNR and CDR2 is FQNEAQ (reference sequence). CDR3 region: CASSYGTKAGELFF. As DNA, the CDR3 is TGTGCCAGCAGTTACGGGACCAAGGCCGGGGAGCTGTTTTTT.

The chain recombines TRBV30 with TRBJ1-1; tentatively, D is TRBD1 (6 bases). With 4 bases removed from V and 0 bases from J, the gap between germline ends came to 6 bases. In germline, CDR1 is GTSNPN, CDR2 SVGIG (reference sequence). The CDR3 extends over 12 amino acids. In nucleotides, the CDR3 is TGTGCCTGGAACAGGGTGAACACTGAAGCTTTCTTT. It specifies CAWNRVNTEAFF.

In nucleotides, the CDR3 is TGTGCCAGCAGCTTAGGGGGCGCGAAGGGCAATGAGCAGTTCTTC. Translated: CASSLGGAKGNEQFF. J is TRBJ2-1 and V is TRBV7-6; perhaps TRBD1 as D (5 bases). Germline CDR1 reads SGHVS; CDR2 reads FNYEAQ. Trimming removed 1 base at V and 6 bases at J, with 13 bases between. This CDR3 region has 15 residues. Based on the CDR3 plus reference TRBV7-6 and TRBJ2-1, the full variable domain is GAGVSQSPRYKVTKRGQDVALRCDPISGHVSLYWYRQALGQGPEFLTYFNYEAQQDKSGLPNDRFSAERPEGSISTLTIQRTEQRDSAMYRCASSLGGAKGNEQFFGPGTRLTVL.

CDR3 in amino acids: CASSLGGGRDYGYTF. CDR3 coding DNA: TGTGCCAGCAGCTTAGGCGGGGGGCGCGACTATGGCTACACCTTC. V gene TRBV7-9 combines with J gene TRBJ1-2, with D perhaps matching TRBD1 (6 bases). The ends were cut back, 1 base at V and 3 bases at J, with 12 bases in the middle. Germline V lookup: CDR1 SEHNR, CDR2 FQNEAQ (reference sequence). There are 15 residues in the CDR3.